Listed here are 19 T cell receptor beta chains from one sample, sequenced in a study of blood T cell repertoires in COVID-19. Profiled with immunoSEQ multiplex PCR; TCRdb holds only in-frame clones, not every one. The sample includes over 60,000 clones, 65% to 90% of them seen just once. The sample consisted of peripheral blood. These receptors all stem from a man in his forties with acute or convalescent COVID-19.

The chain uses TRBV11-3 and TRBJ2-7; no definite D call. Germline CDR1 SGHNT, CDR2 YENEEA. The length of the CDR3 is 15 residues. V lost 3 bases to trimming and J lost 0 bases, with 12 bases between them. The CDR3 loop is CASSFISASSYEQYF. The CDR3 DNA reads TGTGCCAGCAGCTTCATCTCTGCGAGCTCCTACGAGCAGTACTTC.

V gene TRBV11-2 combines with J gene TRBJ2-7; D gene ambiguous. Trimming took 1 base from V and 9 from J, leaving 10 bases between them. The CDR3 is made up of 12 amino acids. Germline V gives CDR1 SGHAT, CDR2 FQNNGV. The CDR3 region is CASSLGPRVQYF. DNA of the CDR3: TGTGCCAGCAGCTTAGGCCCCCGGGTGCAGTACTTC.

This clone was detected once. This chain links TRBV5-1 with TRBJ2-5; D possibly corresponds to TRBD1 (5 bases). Germline values: CDR1 SGHRS, CDR2 YFSETQ. V was shortened by 6 bases and J by 5 bases, with 14 bases between the two germline ends. The CDR3 sequence is 13 residues long. CDR3: CASNKGSYETQYF. The CDR3 nucleotides are TGCGCCAGCAATAAGGGGTCTTATGAGACCCAGTACTTC. Drawing the rest from reference TRBV5-1 and TRBJ2-5, the complete variable domain is KAGVTQTPRYLIKTRGQQVTLSCSPISGHRSVSWYQQTPGQGLQFLFEYFSETQRNKGNFPGRFSGRQFSNSRSEMNVSTLELGDSALYLCASNKGSYETQYFGPGTRLLVL.

The chain carries TRBV10-3 and TRBJ1-5; TRBD1 might be the D (6 bases). From germline, CDR1 is ENHRY and CDR2 SYGVKD. This CDR3 region has 15 residues. Trimming removed 5 bases at V and 6 bases at J, with 17 bases between. The DNA for the CDR3 is TGTGCCATCAGTCCAGAAGGGGGGGGCGGTCAGCCCCAGCATTTT. This translates into CAISPEGGGGQPQHF.

The chain couples TRBV24-1 to TRBJ2-2, with a possible D match to TRBD1 (5 bases). Germline lookup yields CDR1 KGHDR and CDR2 SFDVKD. The CDR3 is made up of 14 amino acids. Trimming cost V 7 bases and J 2 bases, with 10 bases left between them. CDR3 sequence reads: CATSEDTNTGELFF. The CDR3 bases are TGTGCCACCAGCGAGGACACAAACACCGGGGAGCTGTTTTTT.

This sequence joins TRBV27 and TRBJ1-1, with D perhaps matching TRBD1 (5 bases). V shed 5 bases and J shed 3 bases, with 19 bases lying between them. CDR3 size: 16 residues. CDR1 and CDR2 from the germline V gene are MNHEY and SMNVEV (reference sequence). As DNA, the CDR3 is TGTGCCAGCAGTCAGGCCGGGGGGGAAGCGGACACTGAAGCTTTCTTT. Encoded protein: CASSQAGGEADTEAFF.

This sequence joins TRBV2 and TRBJ2-7; 9 nucleotides agree with TRBD1. The V and J ends lost 1 base and 6 bases, in that order; junction bases with no gene match: 13. This CDR3 is 17 amino acids long. Per the germline V gene, CDR1 is SNHLY and CDR2 is FYNNEI. For the CDR3, the DNA is TGTGCCAGCAGTGAAGACCTTCCGGACAGGGGAAGGTCCGAGCAGTACTTC. Its translation: CASSEDLPDRGRSEQYF.

Details on this clone: Other DNA sequences in this specimen translate into the identical CDR3. The rearrangement uses TRBV20-1 and TRBJ1-3, with D tentatively TRBD1 (5 bases). The germline V gene encodes CDR1 DFQATT and CDR2 SNEGSKA (reference sequence). There are 13 residues in the CDR3. V lost 3 bases and J 7 bases, leaving 13 bases between the germline ends. DNA for the CDR3: TGCAGTGCTAGTGCAGGGAGGGCGAACACCATATATTTT. Encoded protein: CSASAGRANTIYF.

This chain uses TRBV30 with TRBJ1-6, with D unclear. CDR3 length: 12 residues. Per the germline V gene, CDR1 is GTSNPN and CDR2 is SVGIG (reference sequence). V was cut by 1 base and J by 7 bases, with 5 bases left in between. CDR3 DNA: TGTGCCTGGAGTGGGAGAAATTCACCCCTCCACTTT. It codes for CAWSGRNSPLHF. The variable domain in full, with the rest retrieved from reference TRBV30 and TRBJ1-6, is SQTIHQWPATLVQPVGSPLSLECTVEGTSNPNLYWYRQAAGRGLQLLFYSVGIGQISSEVPQNLSASRPQDRQFILSSKKLLLSDSGFYLCAWSGRNSPLHFGNGTRLTVT.

The V call is TRBV9, the J call TRBJ1-6, with a weak D call TRBD1 (6 bases). V was clipped by 0 bases and J by 9 bases, with 16 bases between them. CDR3 size: 16 residues. Germline values: CDR1 SGDLS, CDR2 YYNGEE. The CDR3, as DNA: TGTGCCAGCAGCGTAGACGACAGGATCCCTAGTTCACCCCTCCACTTT. Residues: CASSVDDRIPSSPLHF.

The chain links TRBV18 to TRBJ1-5; D not resolved. This CDR3 region has 14 residues. Germline V lookup: CDR1 KGHSH, CDR2 LQKENI. V was pared by 3 bases and J by 7 bases, with 13 bases between. The CDR3 bases are TGTGCCAGCTCACCGTCGGAGGGCTGGCAGCCCCAGCATTTT. It translates to CASSPSEGWQPQHF.

The sample holds a few counts of this clone. The J gene is TRBJ1-1, the V gene TRBV9, with TRBD1 matching 10 bases. Germline V gives CDR1 SGDLS, CDR2 YYNGEE. CDR3 size: 15 residues. V trimming: 3 bases; J trimming: 5 bases; junction bases outside the gene matches: 7. The CDR3 loop reads CASSARGTGVTEAFF. The CDR3 nucleotides are TGTGCCAGCAGCGCAAGAGGGACAGGGGTGACTGAAGCTTTCTTT.

This rearrangement joins TRBV2 to TRBJ1-1, with a tentative D call TRBD1 (6 bases). Per the germline V gene, CDR1 is SNHLY and CDR2 is FYNNEI. The CDR3 has 14 amino acids. Trimming shortened V by 8 bases and J by 4 bases, and 17 bases separated the two germline ends. CDR3 DNA sequence: TGTGCCAGCCGCGGGGGGGGGCAAGGCACTGAAGCTTTCTTT. This gives the protein CASRGGGQGTEAFF.

This sequence joins TRBV30 and TRBJ1-2, with 12 bases fitting TRBD1. CDR3 length: 13 amino acids. Per germline, CDR1 GTSNPN and CDR2 SVGIG (reference sequence). With 4 bases clipped from V and 7 bases from J, the junction kept 4 bases outside the gene matches. The CDR3 here is CAWTGQGAGGYTF. The DNA of the CDR3 is TGTGCCTGGACGGGACAGGGGGCTGGTGGCTACACCTTC.

The chain employs TRBV25-1 and TRBJ2-2, with 7 positions matching TRBD1. J gave up 6 bases and V 5 bases, and 6 bases lay outside the gene matches. Germline assignment: CDR1 MGHDK and CDR2 SYGVNS. CDR3 length: 14 amino acids. The DNA of the CDR3 is TGTGCCAGCAGTCCAGGACAGGACTCCGGGGAGCTGTTTTTT. It encodes CASSPGQDSGELFF.

V gene TRBV7-6 combines with J gene TRBJ2-2; 10 nucleotides agree with TRBD1. Germline V lookup: CDR1 SGHVS, CDR2 FNYEAQ. CDR3 length equals 16 residues. Trimming removed 5 bases from V and 4 bases from J; junction bases left unmatched: 7. CDR3 region: CASSAGQGVFTGELFF. CDR3 DNA sequence: TGTGCCAGCAGCGCCGGACAGGGGGTCTTCACCGGGGAGCTGTTTTTT.

V is TRBV6-5 and J is TRBJ2-1; TRBD2 is a possible D gene (7 bases). CDR3 length: 15 residues. Germline lookup yields CDR1 MNHEY and CDR2 SVGAGI. V was clipped by 2 bases and J by 4 bases, with 12 bases between them. The CDR3 coding sequence is TGTGCCAGCAGTTACAGGGGGGGGACTTACAATGAGCAGTTCTTC. The encoded protein is CASSYRGGTYNEQFF.

The chain carries TRBV11-2 and TRBJ1-6; the D is unclear. The V end was cut by 3 bases, the J end by 3 bases, with 12 bases between. Germline-derived CDR1 and CDR2 are SGHAT and FQNNGV. This CDR3 comprises 16 residues. CDR3 sequence (DNA): TGTGCCAGCAGCTTTGGGTGGGCGGGCTATAATTCACCCCTCCACTTT. Encoded protein: CASSFGWAGYNSPLHF. Supplemented by reference TRBV11-2 and TRBJ1-6, the full variable domain reads EAGVAQSPRYKIIEKRQSVAFWCNPISGHATLYWYQQILGQGPKLLIQFQNNGVVDDSQLPKDRFSAERLKGVDSTLKIQPAKLEDSAVYLCASSFGWAGYNSPLHFGNGTRLTVT.

The rearrangement links TRBV19 to TRBJ1-1; D unclear. Germline assignment: CDR1 LNHDA and CDR2 SQIVND (reference sequence). V was pared by 5 bases and J by 5 bases, with 15 bases between. The CDR3 covers 14 residues. The CDR3 DNA reads as TGTGCCAGTAGTTTTCTCCTACCGGGGACTGAAGCTTTCTTT. This encodes CASSFLLPGTEAFF. Combining the CDR3 with reference TRBV19 and TRBJ1-1 gives the whole variable domain DGGITQSPKYLFRKEGQNVTLSCEQNLNHDAMYWYRQDPGQGLRLIYYSQIVNDFQKGDIAEGYSVSREKKESFPLTVTSAQKNPTAFYLCASSFLLPGTEAFFGQGTRLTVV.